One T cell receptor (beta chain) is described in this entry. Its specific antigen is unknown. No much larger clone is present one base from it, and per-base qualities are unavailable. This specimen comes from a study of Ad26.COV2.S vaccination and SARS-CoV-2 variants (dated by TCRdb to about 2021). At the level of the whole study: Donors in the vaccine arm were drawn from COV1001, a multicentre, randomized, double-blind, placebo-controlled phase I-IIa trial testing Ad26.COV2.S in healthy adults. Ad26.COV2.S was administered intramuscularly at a dose of 5x10^10 or 1x10^11 viral particles, either as one shot or as two shots given 56 days apart. TCRbeta repertoire sequencing served as the tool for gauging how specific and how broad the SARS-CoV-2-reactive T cell receptors were following Ad26.COV2.S vaccination. The TCR-sequenced set comprised about 30 samples: some 19 Ad26.COV2.S vaccine recipients, 5 placebo recipients and 8 SARS-CoV-2 convalescent individuals. Participants in the trial were split at random into five groups of five each, receiving low-dose or high-dose Ad26.COV2.S once or twice, or else placebo on both occasions. Blinding of investigators to trial group allocation was maintained during experiments and outcome assessment. The paper as a whole reports these results and caveats: The authors noted that total T cell responses may have been underestimated by the TCR breadth and depth analyses. Non-spike TCR breadth was comparable between vaccine and placebo recipients, consistent with the vaccine containing only spike. The study was not powered for comparison of responses between vaccine doses or regimens. Ad26.COV2.S recipients had higher spike-specific TCR breadth than placebo recipients (P = 0.0014). Substantial breadth of spike-specific CD8+ and CD4+ T cell responses was reported after vaccination.

The immunoSEQ Assay was used to sequence TCRbeta CDR3 regions. After extraction, genomic DNA underwent amplification by bias-controlled multiplex PCR, followed by high-throughput sequencing. Per the original workflow: To quantify the absolute abundance of every unique TCRbeta CDR3 region, sequences were collapsed and filtered. T cell fraction was estimated by normalizing TCRbeta template counts to usable DNA, which was measured by amplifying reference genes present in all nucleated cells. Repertoire TCRs were annotated as SARS-CoV-2-specific by exact matching of V gene, CDR3 amino acid sequence and J gene to a known reactive TCR set. The reference SARS-CoV-2 TCR set was derived from MIRA and filtered for enrichment in COVID-19-positive ImmuneCODE repertoires, a step that removed public or cross-reactive TCRs. Drawing on the MIRA antigens, annotated TCRs were analysed further at the level of specific ORF or position within ORF. Breadth was defined as annotated unique rearrangements over total unique productive rearrangements; depth was the summed frequency of those rearrangements. TCR breadth was compared between groups using two-sided Wilcoxon rank-sum tests. Held by TCRdb, this immuneACCESS table contains in-frame sequences only and omits some clones. Under half of the omission traces to an unresolved V gene where checked; the cause of the rest is unknown. The V and J calls and the clone size are those of that table, but D and trimming were determined from the DNA. For this sample there are about 500,000 clones; 80% to 90% appear just once. The ten largest clones represent 1.7% of the sample.

The meaning of the sample's treatment or condition label: some 20 received Ad26.COV2.S at low or high dose, single or two shots; about 5 received placebo; per-sample allocation not given. Repertoires of vaccine and placebo recipients were sequenced from samples taken on day 63 after the first injection. Between 29 July and 7 August 2020, Cohort 1b enrolled some 25 adults aged 18-55 years at one site in Boston, USA. As a vaccine, Ad26.COV2.S was a replication-incompetent adenovirus type 26 vector that expressed a prefusion-stabilized SARS-CoV-2 spike protein derived from the original Wuhan strain. CDR1 and CDR2 were assigned from the germline V gene as MNHEY and SVGEGT. Trimmed from V: 6 bases; trimmed from J: 4 bases; junction bases lacking a gene match: 14. Its CDR3 holds 16 amino acids, cysteine through phenylalanine. CDR3 DNA only is kept here, 48 bases in frame from base 1.

The sequence derives from a person between 18 and 60 years old who received the Ad26.COV2.S COVID-19 vaccine or a placebo. The source material was peripheral blood, sampled in a trial of Ad26.COV2.S vaccine versus placebo. Recombination linked TRBV6-2 or TRBV6-3 to TRBJ1-1; 7 of the junction bases match TRBD1. The CDR3 region has the sequence CASSQRGDSFTTEAFF. The nucleotide sequence reads as follows: TGTGCCAGCAGCCAGAGGGGGGACAGCTTTACCACTGAAGCTTTCTTT.